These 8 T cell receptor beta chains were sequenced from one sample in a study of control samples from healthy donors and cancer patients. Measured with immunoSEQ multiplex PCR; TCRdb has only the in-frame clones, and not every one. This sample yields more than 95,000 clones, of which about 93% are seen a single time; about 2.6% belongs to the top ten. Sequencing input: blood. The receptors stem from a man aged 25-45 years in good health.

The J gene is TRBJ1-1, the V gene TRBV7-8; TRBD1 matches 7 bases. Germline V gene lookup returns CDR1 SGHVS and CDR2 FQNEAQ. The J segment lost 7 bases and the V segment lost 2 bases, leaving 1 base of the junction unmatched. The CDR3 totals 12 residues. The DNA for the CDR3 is TGTGCCAGCAGCTTACCAGGGGGTGAAGCTTTCTTT. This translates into CASSLPGGEAFF.

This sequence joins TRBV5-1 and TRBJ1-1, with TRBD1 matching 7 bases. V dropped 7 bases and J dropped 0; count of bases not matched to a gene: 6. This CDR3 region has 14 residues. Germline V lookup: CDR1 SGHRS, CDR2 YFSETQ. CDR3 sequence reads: CASAPGQLNTEAFF. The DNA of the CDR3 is TGCGCCAGCGCACCGGGACAGTTGAACACTGAAGCTTTCTTT. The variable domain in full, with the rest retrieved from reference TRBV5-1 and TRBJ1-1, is KAGVTQTPRYLIKTRGQQVTLSCSPISGHRSVSWYQQTPGQGLQFLFEYFSETQRNKGNFPGRFSGRQFSNSRSEMNVSTLELGDSALYLCASAPGQLNTEAFFGQGTRLTVV.

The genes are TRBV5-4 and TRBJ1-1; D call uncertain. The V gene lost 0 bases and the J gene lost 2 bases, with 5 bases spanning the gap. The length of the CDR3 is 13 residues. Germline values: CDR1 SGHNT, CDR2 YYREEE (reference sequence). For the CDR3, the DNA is TGTGCCAGCAGCTTGGCCGTAAACACTGAAGCTTTCTTT. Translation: CASSLAVNTEAFF. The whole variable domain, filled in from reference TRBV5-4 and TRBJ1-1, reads ETGVTQSPTHLIKTRGQQVTLRCSSQSGHNTVSWYQQALGQGPQFIFQYYREEENGRGNFPPRFSGLQFPNYSSELNVNALELDDSALYLCASSLAVNTEAFFGQGTRLTVV.

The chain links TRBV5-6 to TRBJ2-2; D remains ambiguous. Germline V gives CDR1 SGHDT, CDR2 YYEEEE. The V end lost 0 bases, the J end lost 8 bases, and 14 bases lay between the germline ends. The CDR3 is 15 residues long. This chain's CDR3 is CASSLEDFGKGELFF. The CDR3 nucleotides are TGTGCCAGCAGCTTGGAAGACTTTGGGAAAGGGGAGCTGTTTTTT.

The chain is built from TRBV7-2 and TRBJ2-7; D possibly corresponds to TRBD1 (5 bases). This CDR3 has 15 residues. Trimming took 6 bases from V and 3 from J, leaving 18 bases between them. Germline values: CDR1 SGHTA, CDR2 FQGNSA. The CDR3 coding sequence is TGTGCCAGCAGTTACAATCCGGACAAATACTACGAGCAGTACGTC. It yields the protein CASSYNPDKYYEQYV.

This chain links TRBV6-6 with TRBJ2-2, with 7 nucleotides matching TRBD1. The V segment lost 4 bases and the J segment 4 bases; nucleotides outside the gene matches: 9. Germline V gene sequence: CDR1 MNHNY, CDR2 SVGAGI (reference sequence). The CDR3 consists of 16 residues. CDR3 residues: CASSSRGTVFTGELFF. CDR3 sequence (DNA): TGTGCCAGCAGTTCGAGGGGGACAGTTTTCACCGGGGAGCTGTTTTTT.

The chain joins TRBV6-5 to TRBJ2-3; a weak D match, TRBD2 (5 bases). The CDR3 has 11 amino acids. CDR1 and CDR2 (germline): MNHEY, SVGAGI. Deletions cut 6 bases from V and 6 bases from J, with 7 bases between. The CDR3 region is CASRRRDTQYF. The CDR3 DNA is TGTGCCAGCAGAAGGAGGGATACGCAGTATTTT.

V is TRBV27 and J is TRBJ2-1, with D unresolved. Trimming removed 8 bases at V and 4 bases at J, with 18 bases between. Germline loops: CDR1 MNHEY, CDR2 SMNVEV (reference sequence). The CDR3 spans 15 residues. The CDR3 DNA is TGTGCCAGCGCCCTTCCCCTGTCGTCATACAATGAGCAGTTCTTC. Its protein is CASALPLSSYNEQFF.